A selection of T cell receptor beta chains follows, all from one sample in a study of blood T cell repertoires in COVID-19. Only in-frame clones appear in the TCRdb table, and some are missing; sequencing was by immunoSEQ multiplex PCR. This sample has around 130,000 clones, with about four fifths found just once. Sequencing was done on a sample of peripheral blood. These TCRs come from a man in his fifties or sixties with active or convalescent COVID-19. CDR3s include the opening cysteine and the closing phenylalanine or tryptophan. D genes are given only for firm matches. Where a row states a size, it is once, few, many or the class of an expanded clone; other rows omit it.

TRBJ2-3,TRBV27,-,TRBD2,TGTGCCAGCAGTCCACAGGGACTAGCGGGAGGAAGCACAGATACGCAGTATTTT,CASSPQGLAGGSTDTQYF
TRBJ2-7,TRBV7-2,-,-,TGTGCCAGCAGCTTAGACCTCCAAAGCCACGAGCAGTACTTC,CASSLDLQSHEQYF
TRBJ2-5,TRBV5-1,few,TRBD1,TGCGCCAGCAGCCAAAGGGGGACAGGGCTTCGCTGGGAGACCCAGTACTTC,CASSQRGTGLRWETQYF
TRBJ2-6,TRBV7-2,-,-,TGTGCCAGCAGCTTAGCGTCGGCTGGGGCCAACGTCCTGACTTTC,CASSLASAGANVLTF
TRBJ2-7,TRBV29-1,-,-,TGCAGCGTTTTGCAGACCTACGAGCAGTACTTC,CSVLQTYEQYF
TRBJ2-3,TRBV5-5,-,TRBD2,TGTGCCAGCAGCCGCGGACTAGCGGGGGAGGCTAGCACAGATACGCAGTATTTT,CASSRGLAGEASTDTQYF
TRBJ1-5,TRBV28,-,-,TGTGCCAGTGTTTCGGGGGATCAGCCCCAGCATTTT,CASVSGDQPQHF
TRBJ2-7,TRBV7-9,-,TRBD2,TGTGCCAGCAGCTTAGTTGGGCTAGCGGGCTACGAGCAGTACTTC,CASSLVGLAGYEQYF
TRBJ2-1,TRBV10-3,-,TRBD2,TGTGCCATCAGTGATGGTCTAGCGGGAGGACCCGGGGGCAATGAGCAGTTCTTC,CAISDGLAGGPGGNEQFF
TRBJ1-6,TRBV7-8,-,-,TGTGCCAGCAGCTTAGCGCGCCAGGGGTCTAATTCACCCCTCCACTTT,CASSLARQGSNSPLHF
TRBJ2-2,TRBV5-8,once,TRBD2,TGTGCCAGCAGCCCCAGGGGACTAGCGGGATCCGGGGAGCTGTTTTTT,CASSPRGLAGSGELFF
TRBJ1-3,TRBV9,many,TRBD1,TGTGCCAGCAGCGTAGAGTCCCAGGGGGGTGGAAACACCATATATTTT,CASSVESQGGGNTIYF
TRBJ1-1,TRBV6-5,-,-,TGTGCCAGCAGTCCCCCGAAGGGGGAGTCGACTGAAGCTTTCTTT,CASSPPKGESTEAFF
TRBJ2-1,TRBV5-4,few,TRBD2,TGTGCCAGCAGCTTGTCATTGAGACTAGCGGGAGAAGGGAATGAGCAGTTCTTC,CASSLSLRLAGEGNEQFF
TRBJ2-2,TRBV7-8,-,-,TGTGCCAGCAGCTTAGCTGCCTTAACTACCGGGGAGCTGTTTTTT,CASSLAALTTGELFF
TRBJ1-6,TRBV4-1,-,-,TGCGCCAGCAGCCAAGGGCAGGGTCGATCACCCCTCCACTTT,CASSQGQGRSPLHF
TRBJ2-7,TRBV30,-,TRBD1,TGTGCCTGGAGTGTTAGGACAGGGGACGAGCAGTACTTC,CAWSVRTGDEQYF
TRBJ1-6,TRBV30,-,TRBD1,TGTGCCTGGAGTCGGGCAGCAGGGGGCGATTCACCCCTCCACTTT,CAWSRAAGGDSPLHF
TRBJ2-7,TRBV4-2,-,TRBD2,TGTGCCAGCAGCCAAGGATTTGGACTAGCGGGAGGCGAGCAGTACTTC,CASSQGFGLAGGEQYF
TRBJ2-7,TRBV12-3/TRBV12-4,once,-,TGTGCCAGCAGTTTCGGGAACGAGCAGTACTTC,CASSFGNEQYF
TRBJ2-7,TRBV4-1,-,TRBD2,TGCGCCAGCAGCCGACAAGCGGGAGGGGGCTACGAGCAGTACTTC,CASSRQAGGGYEQYF
TRBJ2-2,TRBV5-1,many,TRBD1,TGCGCCAGCAGCTCGGGACAGAATCTCGGGGAGCTGTTTTTT,CASSSGQNLGELFF
TRBJ2-7,TRBV2,-,TRBD2,TGTGCCAGCAGTGAAAGGGACTACTCCTACGAGCAGTACTTC,CASSERDYSYEQYF
TRBJ1-1,TRBV5-1,-,-,TGCGCCAGCAGCTTGCGCCCCGGCACTGAAGCTTTCTTT,CASSLRPGTEAFF